Reported below is one TCR beta chain. Its antigen is unidentified. The entry originates in a study of blood T cells in healthy people across ages. The study, taken as a whole, reports: Unsorted PBMC input precluded a conclusive naive versus antigen-experienced comparison.

A second PCR, run for about 7 to 11 cycles, used a sample-barcoded 5' primer plus a J-beta primer mix. TCRdb reprocessed the 5' RACE reads with MiXCR, giving one entry per CDR3 protein. The sample yields over 950,000 distinct CDR3 sequences, roughly 47% seen once. This TCR derives from a woman aged 60 to 75 in good health. The sequencing input was blood.

The CDR3 here is CSARAGTSGTGEQYF. In nucleotides, the CDR3 is TGCAGTGCTAGAGCCGGGACTAGCGGGACCGGCGAGCAGTACTTC. The chain links TRBV20-1 to TRBJ2-7; 13 bases fit TRBD2. This CDR3 contains 15 residues. With 1 base clipped from V and 6 bases from J, the junction kept 6 bases outside the gene matches. Per the germline V gene, CDR1 is DFQATT and CDR2 is SNEGSKA (reference sequence).